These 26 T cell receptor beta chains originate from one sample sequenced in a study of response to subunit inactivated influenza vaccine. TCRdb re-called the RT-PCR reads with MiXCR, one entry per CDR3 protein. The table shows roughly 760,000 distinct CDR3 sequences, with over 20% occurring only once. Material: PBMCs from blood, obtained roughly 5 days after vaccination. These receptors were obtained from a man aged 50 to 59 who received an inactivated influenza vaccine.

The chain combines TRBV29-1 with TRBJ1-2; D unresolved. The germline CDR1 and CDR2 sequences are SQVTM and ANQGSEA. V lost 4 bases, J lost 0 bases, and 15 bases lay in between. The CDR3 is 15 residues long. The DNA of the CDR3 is TGCAGCGTTGTCGAACCCGGGTTCACTAACTATGGCTACACCTTC. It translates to CSVVEPGFTNYGYTF.

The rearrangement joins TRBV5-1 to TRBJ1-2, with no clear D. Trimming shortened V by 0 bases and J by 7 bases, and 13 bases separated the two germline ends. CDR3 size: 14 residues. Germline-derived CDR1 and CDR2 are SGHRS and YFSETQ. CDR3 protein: CASSLDGDVSGYTF. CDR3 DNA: TGCGCCAGCAGCTTGGATGGGGATGTGAGTGGCTACACCTTC.

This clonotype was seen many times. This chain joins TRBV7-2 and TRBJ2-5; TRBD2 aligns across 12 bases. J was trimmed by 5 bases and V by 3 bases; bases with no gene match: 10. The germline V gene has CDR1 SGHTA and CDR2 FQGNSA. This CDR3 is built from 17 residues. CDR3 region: CASSFQYRLAGDETQYF. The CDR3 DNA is TGTGCCAGCAGCTTCCAATATAGACTAGCGGGGGATGAGACCCAGTACTTC.

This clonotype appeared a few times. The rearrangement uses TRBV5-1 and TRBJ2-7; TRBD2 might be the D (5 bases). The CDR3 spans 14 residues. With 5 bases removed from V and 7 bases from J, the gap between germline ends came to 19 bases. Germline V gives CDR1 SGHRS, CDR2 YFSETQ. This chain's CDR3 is CASRPLLESGEQYF. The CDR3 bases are TGCGCCAGCAGGCCCCTTCTGGAGTCGGGGGAGCAGTACTTC.

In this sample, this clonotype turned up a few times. CDR3 DNA: TGTGCCACCAGTGATTTGAAATCGGCTCCGGGACAGGGGGCCCCCAGCCCTGGGGCCAACGTCCTGACTTTC. The encoded protein is CATSDLKSAPGQGAPSPGANVLTF. The J gene is TRBJ2-6, the V gene TRBV24-1, with 12 bases aligning to TRBD1. The V and J ends lost 0 bases and 2 bases, in that order; junction bases with no gene match: 19. CDR3 length: 24 amino acids. From germline, CDR1 is KGHDR and CDR2 SFDVKD.

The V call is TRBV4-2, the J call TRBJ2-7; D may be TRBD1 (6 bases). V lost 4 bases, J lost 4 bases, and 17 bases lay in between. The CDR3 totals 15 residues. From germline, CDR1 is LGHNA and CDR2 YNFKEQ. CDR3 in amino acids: CASSPTVAGVYEQYF. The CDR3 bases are TGTGCCAGCAGCCCGACAGTAGCAGGGGTTTACGAGCAGTACTTC.

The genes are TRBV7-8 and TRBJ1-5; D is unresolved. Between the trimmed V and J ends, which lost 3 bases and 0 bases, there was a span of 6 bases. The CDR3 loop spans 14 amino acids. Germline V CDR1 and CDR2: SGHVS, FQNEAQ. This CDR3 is CASSFTFSNQPQHF. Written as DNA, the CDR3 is TGTGCCAGCAGCTTTACCTTTAGCAATCAGCCCCAGCATTTT. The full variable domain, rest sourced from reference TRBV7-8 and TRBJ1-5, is GAGVSQSPRYKVAKRGQDVALRCDPISGHVSLFWYQQALGQGPEFLTYFQNEAQLDKSGLPSDRFFAERPEGSVSTLKIQRTQQEDSAVYLCASSFTFSNQPQHFGDGTRLSIL.

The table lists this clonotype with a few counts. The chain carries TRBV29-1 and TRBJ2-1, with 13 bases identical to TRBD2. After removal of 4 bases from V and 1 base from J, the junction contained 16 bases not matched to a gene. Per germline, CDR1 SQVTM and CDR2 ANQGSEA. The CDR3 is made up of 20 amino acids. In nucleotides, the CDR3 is TGCAGCGTTGGAATTGGGGGACTAGCGGGAATTGGGGGGTCCTACAATGAGCAGTTCTTC. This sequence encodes CSVGIGGLAGIGGSYNEQFF.

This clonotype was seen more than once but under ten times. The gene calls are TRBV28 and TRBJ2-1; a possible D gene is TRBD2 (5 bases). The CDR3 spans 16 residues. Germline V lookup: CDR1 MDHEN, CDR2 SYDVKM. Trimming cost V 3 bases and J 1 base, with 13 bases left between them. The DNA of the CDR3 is TGTGCCAGCAGTTTCTACCGGGGAGAGTCCTACAATGAGCAGTTCTTC. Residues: CASSFYRGESYNEQFF.

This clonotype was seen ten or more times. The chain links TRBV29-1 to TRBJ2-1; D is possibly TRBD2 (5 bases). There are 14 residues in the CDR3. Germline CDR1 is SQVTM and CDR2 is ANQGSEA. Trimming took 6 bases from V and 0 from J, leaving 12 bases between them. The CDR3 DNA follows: TGCAGCGTGCTGAGGGCGGACTCCTACAATGAGCAGTTCTTC. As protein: CSVLRADSYNEQFF.

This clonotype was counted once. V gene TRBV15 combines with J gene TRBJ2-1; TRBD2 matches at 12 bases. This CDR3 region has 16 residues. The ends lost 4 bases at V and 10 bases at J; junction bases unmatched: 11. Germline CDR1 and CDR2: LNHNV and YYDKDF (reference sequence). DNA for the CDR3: TGTGCCACCAGCAAAACCCCTAGCGGGGGGGCCCCCGAGCAGTTCTTC. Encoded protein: CATSKTPSGGAPEQFF.

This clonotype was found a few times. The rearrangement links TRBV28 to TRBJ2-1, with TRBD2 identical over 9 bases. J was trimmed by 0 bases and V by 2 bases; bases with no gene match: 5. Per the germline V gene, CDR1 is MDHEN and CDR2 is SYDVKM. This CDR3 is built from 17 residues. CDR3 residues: CASSLAGGASSYNEQFF. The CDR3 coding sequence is TGTGCCAGCAGTTTAGCGGGAGGGGCAAGCTCCTACAATGAGCAGTTCTTC.

This CDR3 is CASSNGGGGHNEQFF. The CDR3 region has the DNA TGTGCCAGCAGCAACGGGGGGGGAGGTCACAATGAGCAGTTCTTC. The chain uses TRBV12-3 or TRBV12-4 and TRBJ2-1; TRBD2 aligns across 8 bases. Trimming cost V 6 bases and J 5 bases; bases outside gene matches: 9. The CDR3 is 15 amino acids.

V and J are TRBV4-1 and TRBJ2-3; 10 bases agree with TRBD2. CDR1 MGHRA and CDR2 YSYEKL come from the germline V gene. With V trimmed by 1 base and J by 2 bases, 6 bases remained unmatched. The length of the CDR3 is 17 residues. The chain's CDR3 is CASSQAKLAGDTDTQYF. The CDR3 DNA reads TGCGCCAGCAGCCAAGCGAAGCTAGCGGGAGACACAGATACGCAGTATTTT.

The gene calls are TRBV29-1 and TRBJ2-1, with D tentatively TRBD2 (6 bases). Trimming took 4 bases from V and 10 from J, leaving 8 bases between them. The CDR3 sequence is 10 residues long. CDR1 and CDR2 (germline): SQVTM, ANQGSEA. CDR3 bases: TGCAGCGTTGTGCGGGGCGAGCAGTTCTTC. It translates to CSVVRGEQFF.

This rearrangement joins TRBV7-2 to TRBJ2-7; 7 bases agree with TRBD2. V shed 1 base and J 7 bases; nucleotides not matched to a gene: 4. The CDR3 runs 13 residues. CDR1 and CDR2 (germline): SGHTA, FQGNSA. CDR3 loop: CASSLVSGREQYF. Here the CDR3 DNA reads TGTGCCAGCAGCTTAGTGTCCGGGAGGGAGCAGTACTTC.

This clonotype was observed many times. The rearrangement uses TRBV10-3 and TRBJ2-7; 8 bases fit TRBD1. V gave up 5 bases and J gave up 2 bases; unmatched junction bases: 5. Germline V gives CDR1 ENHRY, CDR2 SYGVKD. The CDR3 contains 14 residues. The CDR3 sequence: CAISPGQGPYEQYF. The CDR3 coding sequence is TGTGCCATCAGTCCAGGACAGGGACCCTACGAGCAGTACTTC.

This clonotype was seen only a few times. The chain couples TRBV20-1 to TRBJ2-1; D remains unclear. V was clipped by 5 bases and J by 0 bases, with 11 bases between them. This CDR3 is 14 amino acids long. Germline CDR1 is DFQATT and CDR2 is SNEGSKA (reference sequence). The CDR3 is CSASALSSYNEQFF. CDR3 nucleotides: TGCAGTGCTTCAGCGTTGAGCTCCTACAATGAGCAGTTCTTC.

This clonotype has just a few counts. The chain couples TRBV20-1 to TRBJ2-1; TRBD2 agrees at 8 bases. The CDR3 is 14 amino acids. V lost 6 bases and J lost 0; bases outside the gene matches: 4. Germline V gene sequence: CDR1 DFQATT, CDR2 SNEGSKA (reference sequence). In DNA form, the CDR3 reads TGCAGTGCCACAGGGACTAGCTCCTACAATGAGCAGTTCTTC. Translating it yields CSATGTSSYNEQFF.

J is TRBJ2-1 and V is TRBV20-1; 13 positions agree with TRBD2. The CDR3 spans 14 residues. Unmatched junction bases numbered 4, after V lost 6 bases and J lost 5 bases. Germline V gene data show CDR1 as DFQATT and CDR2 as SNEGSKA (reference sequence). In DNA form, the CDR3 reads TGCAGTGCGCCCGGGACTAGCGGGAACAATGAGCAGTTCTTC. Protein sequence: CSAPGTSGNNEQFF.

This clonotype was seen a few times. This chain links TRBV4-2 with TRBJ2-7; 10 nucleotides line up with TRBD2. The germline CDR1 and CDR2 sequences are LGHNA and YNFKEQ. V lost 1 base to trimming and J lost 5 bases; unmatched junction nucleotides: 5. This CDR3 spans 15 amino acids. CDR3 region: CASSQGRGLADEQYF. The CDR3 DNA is TGTGCCAGCAGCCAAGGGAGAGGACTAGCGGACGAGCAGTACTTC.

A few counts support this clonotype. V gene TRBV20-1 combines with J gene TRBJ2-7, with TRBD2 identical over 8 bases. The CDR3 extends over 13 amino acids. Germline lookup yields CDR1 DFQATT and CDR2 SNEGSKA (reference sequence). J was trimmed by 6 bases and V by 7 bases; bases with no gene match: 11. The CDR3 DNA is TGCAGTGTCGAAAGCGGGAGTGGTTTCGAGCAGTACTTC. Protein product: CSVESGSGFEQYF.

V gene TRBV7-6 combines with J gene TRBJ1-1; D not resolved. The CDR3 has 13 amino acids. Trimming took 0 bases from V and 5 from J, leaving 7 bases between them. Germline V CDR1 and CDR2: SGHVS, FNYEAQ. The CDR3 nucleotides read TGTGCCAGCAGCTTAGCAGGGTTAACTGAAGCTTTCTTT. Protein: CASSLAGLTEAFF.

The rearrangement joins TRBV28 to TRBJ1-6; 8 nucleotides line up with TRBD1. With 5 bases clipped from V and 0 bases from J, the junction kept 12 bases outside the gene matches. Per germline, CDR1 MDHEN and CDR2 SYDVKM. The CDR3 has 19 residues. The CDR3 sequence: CASSTLMDRASSYNSPLHF. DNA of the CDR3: TGTGCCAGCAGTACCCTAATGGACAGGGCCAGCTCCTATAATTCACCCCTCCACTTT.

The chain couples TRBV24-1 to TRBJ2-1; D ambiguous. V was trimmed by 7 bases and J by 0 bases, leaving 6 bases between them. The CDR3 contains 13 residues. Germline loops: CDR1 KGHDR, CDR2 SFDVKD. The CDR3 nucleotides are TGTGCCACCAGCCTTAGCTCCTACAATGAGCAGTTCTTC. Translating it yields CATSLSSYNEQFF.

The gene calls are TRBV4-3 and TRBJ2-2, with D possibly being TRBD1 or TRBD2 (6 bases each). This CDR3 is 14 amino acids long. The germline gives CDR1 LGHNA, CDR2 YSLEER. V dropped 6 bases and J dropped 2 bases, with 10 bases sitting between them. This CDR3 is CASRPGANTGELFF. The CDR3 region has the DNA TGCGCCAGCAGGCCGGGGGCCAACACCGGGGAGCTGTTTTTT.